Sequencing of this T cell receptor (beta chain) was carried out in a study of T-cell reconstitution after alpha-beta-depleted transplantation in children. The CDR3 covers 17 residues. Germline CDR1 reads LGHNA; CDR2 reads YSLEER. Trimming removed 1 base at V and 6 bases at J, with 20 bases between. Researchers prepared the TCRbeta library using unique molecular identifiers, the study reports. TCRdb recomputed calls from the PCR reads with MiXCR, one row per CDR3 protein. The sample includes around 490,000 distinct CDR3 sequences, over 9.5% seen only once; the top ten take around 15%. General study findings and limits: By one year post-transplant, T-cell counts and diversity largely arose from T cells that were newly produced. Where alpha-beta T cells came from about two months after transplant was reportedly several hundred expanded graft clones.

A note on this clonotype: The antigen is unknown.

Here the sequenced sample was PBMCs, mostly from graft donor cells, taken 180 days after TCRalphabeta/CD19-depleted stem cell transplant. The sequence was obtained from a female patient aged 2-15 years who had a stem cell transplant for aplastic anemia, so the T cells may come from the graft donor. The V and J genes are TRBV4-3 and TRBJ2-3, with TRBD1 as a possible D gene (5 bases). CDR3 in DNA: TGCGCCAGCAGCCAAGCCAGACAGAGCCATGGACGGGATACGCAGTATTTT. Translated, it gives CASSQARQSHGRDTQYF.